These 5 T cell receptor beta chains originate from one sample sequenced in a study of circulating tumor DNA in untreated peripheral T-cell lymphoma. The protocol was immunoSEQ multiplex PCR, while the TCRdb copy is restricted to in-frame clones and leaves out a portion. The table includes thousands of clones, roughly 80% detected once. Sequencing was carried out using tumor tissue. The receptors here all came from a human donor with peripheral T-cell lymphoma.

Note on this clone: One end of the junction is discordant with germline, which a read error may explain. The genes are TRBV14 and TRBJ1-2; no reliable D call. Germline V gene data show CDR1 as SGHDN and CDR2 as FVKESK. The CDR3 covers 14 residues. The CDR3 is CASSQDSDYYGYTF. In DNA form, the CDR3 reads TGTGCCAGCAGCCAAGATAGTGACTACTATGGCTACACTTTC.

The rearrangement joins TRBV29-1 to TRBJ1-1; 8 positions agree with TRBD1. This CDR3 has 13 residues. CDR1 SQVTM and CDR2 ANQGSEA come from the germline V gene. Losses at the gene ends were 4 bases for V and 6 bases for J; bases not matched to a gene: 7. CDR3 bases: TGCAGCGTTGGGACAGGGAATTTTCCTGAAGCTTTCTTT. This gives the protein CSVGTGNFPEAFF.

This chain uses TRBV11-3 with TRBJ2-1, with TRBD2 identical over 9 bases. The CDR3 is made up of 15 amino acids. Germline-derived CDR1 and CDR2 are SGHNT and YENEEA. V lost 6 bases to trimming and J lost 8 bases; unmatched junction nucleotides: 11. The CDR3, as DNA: TGTGCCAGCAGTAGGCTAGGCGGGGGGGACGATGAGCAGTTCTTC. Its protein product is CASSRLGGGDDEQFF.

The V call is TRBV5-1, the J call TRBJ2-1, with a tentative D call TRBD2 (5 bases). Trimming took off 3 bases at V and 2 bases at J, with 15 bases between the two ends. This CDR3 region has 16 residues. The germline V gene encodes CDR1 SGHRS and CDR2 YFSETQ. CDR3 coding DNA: TGCGCCAGCAGCTCGGTGGGTCGGGAAGCCTACAATGAGCAGTTCTTC. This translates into CASSSVGREAYNEQFF.

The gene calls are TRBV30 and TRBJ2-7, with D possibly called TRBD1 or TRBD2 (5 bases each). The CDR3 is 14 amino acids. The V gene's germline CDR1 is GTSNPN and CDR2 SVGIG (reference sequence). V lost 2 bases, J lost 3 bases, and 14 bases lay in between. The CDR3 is CAWSTQGGGYEQYF. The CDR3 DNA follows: TGTGCCTGGAGTACTCAGGGTGGGGGCTACGAGCAGTACTTC.